This TCR beta chain stems from a study of cytomegalovirus exposure and HLA in healthy donors. Across the whole study: A later analysis reported the roughly 120 validation repertoires used the same platform as the roughly 670 first-cohort repertoires.

Sequencing used immunoSEQ multiplex PCR; TCRdb keeps in-frame clones, though not all of them. The table lists some 260,000 clones, roughly nine tenths of them singletons, with more than 10% in the top ten. General study results and limits: Rare TCR sequences dominated, though some public TCRs recurred in many donors. According to the study, 180 or so TCR beta chains were cytomegalovirus-associated. The classifier reportedly diagnosed cytomegalovirus status with high sensitivity and specificity.

In the case of this clone: The antigen is not known.

This receptor was obtained from a man between 18 and 35 years old in good health and CMV-seropositive. Specimen: PBMCs.

Here the CDR3 reads CACGVSYNEQFF. As DNA, the CDR3 is TGTGCTTGTGGGGTCTCCTACAATGAGCAGTTCTTC. The V call is TRBV28, the J call TRBJ2-1; unclear D gene. From germline, CDR1 is MDHEN and CDR2 SYDVKM. The CDR3 is 12 amino acids. The variable domain in full, with the rest retrieved from reference TRBV28 and TRBJ2-1, is DVKVTQSSRYLVKRTGEKVFLECVQDMDHENMFWYRQDPGLGLRLIYFSYDVKMKEKGDIPEGYSVSREKKERFSLILESASTNQTSMYLCACGVSYNEQFFGPGTRLTVL.